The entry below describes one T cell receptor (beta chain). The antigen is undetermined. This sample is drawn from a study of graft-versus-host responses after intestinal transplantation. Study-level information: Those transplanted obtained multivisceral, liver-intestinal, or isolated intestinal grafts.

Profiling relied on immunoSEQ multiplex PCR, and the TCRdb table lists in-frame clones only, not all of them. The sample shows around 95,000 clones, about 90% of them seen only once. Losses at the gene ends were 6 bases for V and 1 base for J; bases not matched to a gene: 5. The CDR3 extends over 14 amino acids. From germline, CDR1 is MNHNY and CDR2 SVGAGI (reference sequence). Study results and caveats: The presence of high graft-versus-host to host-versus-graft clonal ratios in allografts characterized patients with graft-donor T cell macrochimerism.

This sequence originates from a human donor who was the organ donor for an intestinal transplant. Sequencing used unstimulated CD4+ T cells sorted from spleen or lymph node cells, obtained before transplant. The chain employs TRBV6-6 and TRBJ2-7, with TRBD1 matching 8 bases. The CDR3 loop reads CASRRTGTSYEQYF. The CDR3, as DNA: TGTGCCAGCAGGAGGACAGGGACGTCCTACGAGCAGTACTTC.